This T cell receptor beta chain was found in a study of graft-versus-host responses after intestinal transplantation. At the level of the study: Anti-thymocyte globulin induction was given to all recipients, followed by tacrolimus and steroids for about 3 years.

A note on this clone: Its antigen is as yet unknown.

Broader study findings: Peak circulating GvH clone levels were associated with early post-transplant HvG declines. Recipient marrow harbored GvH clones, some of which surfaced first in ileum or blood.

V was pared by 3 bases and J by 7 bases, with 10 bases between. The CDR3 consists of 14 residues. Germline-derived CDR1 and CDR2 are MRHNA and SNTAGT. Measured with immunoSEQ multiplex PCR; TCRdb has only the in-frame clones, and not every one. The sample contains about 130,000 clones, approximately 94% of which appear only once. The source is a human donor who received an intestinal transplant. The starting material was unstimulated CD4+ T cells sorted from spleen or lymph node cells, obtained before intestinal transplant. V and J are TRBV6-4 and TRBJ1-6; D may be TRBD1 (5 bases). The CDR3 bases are TGTGCCAGCAGTGATTTTGCAGGGAATTCACCCCTCCACTTT. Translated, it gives CASSDFAGNSPLHF.